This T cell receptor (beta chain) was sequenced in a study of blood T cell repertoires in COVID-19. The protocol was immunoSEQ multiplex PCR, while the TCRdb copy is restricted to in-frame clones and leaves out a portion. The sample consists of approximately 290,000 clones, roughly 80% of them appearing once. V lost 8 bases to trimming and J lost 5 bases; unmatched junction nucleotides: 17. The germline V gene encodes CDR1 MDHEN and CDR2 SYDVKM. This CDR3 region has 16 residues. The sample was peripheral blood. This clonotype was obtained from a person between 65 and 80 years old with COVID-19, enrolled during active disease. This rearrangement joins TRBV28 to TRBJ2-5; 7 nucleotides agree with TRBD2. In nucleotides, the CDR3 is TGTGCCAGCGGGGGGGACTACCCGAGGAGGGGTGAGACCCAGTACTTC. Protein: CASGGDYPRRGETQYF.